This T cell receptor beta chain stems from a study of blood T cell repertoires in COVID-19. Turning to the study itself: T cells, B-cell-depleted T cells, or PBMCs supplied cDNA or gDNA.

About this clone itself: A read error may produce the germline difference seen at one junction end.

Authors' data handling: Estimated nucleated cell counts came from reference gene primer amplification. The assay was immunoSEQ multiplex PCR, and TCRdb's table has in-frame clones only and misses some. That table gives V, J and clone size, and the DNA gave D and trimming. The sample contains around 150,000 clones, 65% to 85% of which appear only once. Material: peripheral blood. The source of this sequence is a woman between 50 and 59 years old with acute or convalescent COVID-19.

CDR3 protein: CASSSTWGGAEF. CDR3 coding DNA: TGTGCCAGCAGCTCAACCTGGGGGGGCGCCGAATTC. This rearrangement joins TRBV7-2 to TRBJ2-7; perhaps TRBD2 as D (7 bases). Germline V gives CDR1 SGHTA, CDR2 FQGNSA. The CDR3 has 12 amino acids.